What follows are 22 T cell receptor beta chains derived from one specimen sequenced in a study of blood T cell repertoires in COVID-19. Using immunoSEQ multiplex PCR, the repertoire was profiled, and TCRdb retains in-frame clones only, with some absent. The sample yields roughly 200,000 clones, roughly four fifths seen once. What was sequenced was peripheral blood. All receptors derive from a woman aged 70 to 79 with active or convalescent COVID-19.

V usage is TRBV5-1 and J usage is TRBJ2-7; 7 bases align to TRBD1. Germline V CDR1 and CDR2: SGHRS, YFSETQ. The V gene end was trimmed by 0 bases and the J gene end by 1 base; junction bases not matched to a gene: 4. This CDR3 contains 15 residues. The CDR3 DNA reads TGCGCCAGCAGCTTGGCTGGGGACAGATCCTACGAGCAGTACTTC. The encoded protein is CASSLAGDRSYEQYF.

This clone was detected only once. The chain links TRBV5-1 to TRBJ1-1; tentatively, D is TRBD1 (5 bases). The CDR3 has 14 amino acids. Trimming removed 1 base at V and 5 bases at J, with 12 bases between. CDR1 is SGHRS and CDR2 is YFSETQ in the germline V gene. The chain's CDR3 is CASSLSGAGTEAFF. CDR3 bases: TGCGCCAGCAGCTTGAGTGGGGCAGGGACTGAAGCTTTCTTT.

The rearrangement joins TRBV6-5 to TRBJ2-1; 9 positions agree with TRBD2. With 2 bases clipped from V and 2 bases from J, the junction kept 4 bases outside the gene matches. The CDR3 has 16 amino acids. Germline CDR1 and CDR2: MNHEY and SVGAGI. The CDR3 spells CASSYRASGTYNEQFF. The CDR3 DNA follows: TGTGCCAGCAGTTACCGGGCTAGCGGGACCTACAATGAGCAGTTCTTC.

This clone was observed a few times. This sequence joins TRBV5-1 and TRBJ1-2; 7 bases fit TRBD1. V lost 4 bases, J lost 8 bases, and 14 bases stayed unmatched. CDR3 size: 15 residues. Germline lookup yields CDR1 SGHRS and CDR2 YFSETQ. The CDR3 reads CASSPGQDFIRGYTF. In DNA, the CDR3 is TGCGCCAGCAGCCCCGGACAGGACTTTATTAGAGGCTACACCTTC.

J is TRBJ2-5 and V is TRBV7-3; D is unresolved. Trimming left V 2 bases short and J 4 bases short, with 14 bases between. The CDR3 has 15 residues. The germline gives CDR1 SGHTA, CDR2 FQGTGA. The CDR3 protein is CASSLLAGLRETQYF. Written as DNA, the CDR3 is TGTGCCAGCAGCTTATTAGCCGGCCTGAGAGAGACCCAGTACTTC.

V gene TRBV7-9 combines with J gene TRBJ1-1; maybe TRBD1 (5 bases). Germline CDR1 SEHNR, CDR2 FQNEAQ (reference sequence). The CDR3 covers 13 residues. V was clipped by 1 base and J by 7 bases, with 10 bases between them. DNA for the CDR3: TGTGCCAGCAGCTTAGTTCAGGGACTTGAAGCTTTCTTT. Its translation: CASSLVQGLEAFF.

The V gene is TRBV29-1, the J gene TRBJ1-2, with no clear D. Germline V gene data show CDR1 as SQVTM and CDR2 as ANQGSEA. Trimming removed 6 bases from V and 6 bases from J, with 20 bases in between. The CDR3 length is 14 residues. CDR3 bases: TGCAGCGTCCCCTCGAACATGGAGGTAAATGGCTACACCTTC. Its translation is CSVPSNMEVNGYTF.

The chain uses TRBV7-9 and TRBJ2-1; 7 positions agree with TRBD1. The junction had 13 bases not matched to a gene; V was cut back by 5 bases and J by 9 bases. The germline CDR1 and CDR2 sequences are SEHNR and FQNEAQ (reference sequence). This CDR3 contains 15 residues. The CDR3 sequence is CASSPPGQSGFEQFF. The CDR3 DNA is TGTGCCAGCAGCCCGCCGGGACAGTCGGGGTTTGAGCAGTTCTTC.

The chain is built from TRBV9 and TRBJ2-1; 12 nucleotides line up with TRBD2. The germline V gene encodes CDR1 SGDLS and CDR2 YYNGEE. J gave up 4 bases and V 3 bases, and 23 bases lay outside the gene matches. The CDR3 spans 22 residues. The CDR3 spells CASSERGVGLAGGRGSYNEQFF. In nucleotides, the CDR3 is TGTGCCAGCAGCGAGAGGGGGGTGGGACTAGCGGGTGGAAGGGGCAGTTACAATGAGCAGTTCTTC.

Details on this clone: An end of the junction differs from the germline gene, which may be a read error. This sequence joins TRBV7-7 and TRBJ2-5, with D maybe TRBD2 (6 bases). Germline V gene lookup returns CDR1 SSHAT and CDR2 FNYEAQ (reference sequence). The CDR3 contains 15 residues. CDR3 sequence: CASSLVASAEETQYF. CDR3 nucleotide sequence: TGTGCTAGCAGCTTAGTGGCTAGCGCAGAAGAGACCCAGTACTTC.

This chain joins TRBV10-1 and TRBJ1-6; D may be TRBD1 (5 bases). Germline CDR1 is WNHNN and CDR2 is SYGVQD (reference sequence). Trimming shortened V by 3 bases and J by 7 bases, and 10 bases separated the two germline ends. The CDR3 loop spans 14 amino acids. CDR3 sequence reads: CASSDGGGNSPLHF. CDR3 coding DNA: TGCGCCAGCAGTGACGGGGGGGGAAATTCACCCCTCCACTTT.

The chain couples TRBV2 to TRBJ1-1; D gene ambiguous. The CDR3 extends over 12 amino acids. The V end lost 6 bases, the J end lost 6 bases, and 11 bases lay between the germline ends. CDR1 and CDR2 (germline): SNHLY, FYNNEI. The CDR3 DNA is TGTGCCAGCAGGTGGGTCGGGGCTGAAGCTTTCTTT. Its translation is CASRWVGAEAFF.

This chain connects TRBV9 to TRBJ1-2; weak D call: TRBD1 (6 bases). The CDR3 has 15 amino acids. Germline CDR1 SGDLS, CDR2 YYNGEE. Trimming removed 2 bases from V and 1 base from J, with 12 bases in between. CDR3: CASSVGTNLNYGYTF. CDR3 coding DNA: TGTGCCAGCAGCGTGGGGACAAATCTTAACTATGGCTACACCTTC.

The genes are TRBV4-1 and TRBJ2-5; 9 bases match TRBD2. The CDR3 loop spans 16 amino acids. Germline loops: CDR1 MGHRA, CDR2 YSYEKL. Trimming removed 0 bases from V and 5 bases from J; junction bases left unmatched: 7. In nucleotides, the CDR3 is TGCGCCAGCAGCCAAGAGGTCGCGGGAGGGCTTGAGACCCAGTACTTC. Translated: CASSQEVAGGLETQYF.

The chain combines TRBV7-2 with TRBJ2-3; 8 nucleotides line up with TRBD1. The CDR3 is made up of 13 amino acids. The J segment lost 5 bases and the V segment lost 5 bases, leaving 3 bases of the junction unmatched. Germline V gives CDR1 SGHTA, CDR2 FQGNSA. This CDR3 is CASSQDRGDTQYF. CDR3 bases: TGTGCCAGCAGCCAAGACAGGGGAGATACGCAGTATTTT. Full variable domain (rest looked up from reference TRBV7-2 and TRBJ2-3): GAGVSQSPSNKVTEKGKDVELRCDPISGHTALYWYRQSLGQGLEFLIYFQGNSAPDKSGLPSDRFSAERTGGSVSTLTIQRTQQEDSAVYLCASSQDRGDTQYFGPGTRLTVL.

About this clone: The same CDR3 is also encoded by other DNA sequences in this sample. The chain couples TRBV2 to TRBJ2-7; 10 nucleotides match TRBD2. CDR3 size: 16 residues. The germline V gene has CDR1 SNHLY and CDR2 FYNNEI. The junction had 5 bases not matched to a gene; V was cut back by 3 bases and J by 0 bases. This CDR3 is CASSDRTSGFSYEQYF. CDR3 DNA: TGTGCCAGCAGTGACAGGACTAGCGGATTCTCCTACGAGCAGTACTTC.

This chain uses TRBV24-1 with TRBJ1-2, with D maybe TRBD1 (6 bases). Germline V gives CDR1 KGHDR, CDR2 SFDVKD. Trimming removed 3 bases at V and 10 bases at J, with 14 bases between. The CDR3 runs 13 residues. The DNA for the CDR3 is TGTGCCACCAGTGATCCCCCTAGGACAGCCTACACCTTC. Residues: CATSDPPRTAYTF.

The gene calls are TRBV29-1 and TRBJ2-3; 8 nucleotides line up with TRBD2. The CDR3 runs to 23 residues. Germline V gene lookup returns CDR1 SQVTM and CDR2 ANQGSEA. Trimming removed 6 bases from V and 4 bases from J; junction bases left unmatched: 36. The CDR3 nucleotides are TGCAGCGTCAGTATCCCGCCGGGCGGGAGGCTGGGTAAAGTCTTGGGAGGGCCAGATACGCAGTATTTT. Translation: CSVSIPPGGRLGKVLGGPDTQYF.

The genes are TRBV6-5 and TRBJ1-5; possibly TRBD1 for D (5 bases). The ends were cut back, 4 bases at V and 2 bases at J, with 12 bases in the middle. From germline, CDR1 is MNHEY and CDR2 SVGAGI. This CDR3 is built from 15 residues. CDR3: CASSLGVGGNQPQHF. CDR3 sequence (DNA): TGTGCCAGCAGTTTAGGAGTAGGGGGCAATCAGCCCCAGCATTTT.

The chain employs TRBV7-2 and TRBJ2-1, with TRBD2 identical over 11 bases. This CDR3 is 15 amino acids long. CDR1 and CDR2 (germline): SGHTA, FQGNSA. Unmatched junction bases numbered 8, after V lost 4 bases and J lost 9 bases. CDR3 in DNA: TGTGCCAGCAGCTATCTGACTAGCGGGATAGGTGAGCAGTTCTTC. It yields the protein CASSYLTSGIGEQFF.

This rearrangement joins TRBV29-1 to TRBJ1-2; 7 nucleotides align to TRBD1. V trimming: 5 bases; J trimming: 8 bases; junction bases outside the gene matches: 14. The CDR3 spans 14 residues. Germline assignment: CDR1 SQVTM and CDR2 ANQGSEA. The CDR3 DNA sequence: TGCAGCGTTCCGGGACAGAGTCAAACCTCCGGCTACACCTTC. Amino acid sequence: CSVPGQSQTSGYTF.

The rearrangement links TRBV5-4 to TRBJ1-1; TRBD1 aligns across 9 bases. V shed 1 base, J shed 2 bases, and the junction held 6 bases outside the gene matches. CDR3 size: 16 residues. Per germline, CDR1 SGHNT and CDR2 YYREEE (reference sequence). CDR3 DNA: TGTGCCAGCAGCTTGATCGGGACAGGGTTTAACACTGAAGCTTTCTTT. Amino acid sequence: CASSLIGTGFNTEAFF.